This TCR beta chain comes out of a study of shared clonotypes between healthy human individuals. V gave up 5 bases and J gave up 4 bases; unmatched junction bases: 11. Germline lookup yields CDR1 LNHDA and CDR2 SQIVND (reference sequence). The CDR3 is made up of 16 amino acids. Every donor, a Caucasian adult, lived in Nashville, Tennessee. This table comes from immunoSEQ multiplex PCR, and its TCRdb copy is limited to in-frame clones, with some not included. The sample holds about 2,500,000 clones; around 94% are singletons and the top ten take 0.11% to 0.15%. The chain joins TRBV19 to TRBJ2-5; 9 positions agree with TRBD2. Sequencing was done on a sample of naive CD4+ T cells sorted from blood. Subset meaning: CD45RA+ positively selected. This sequence was found in a man aged 18 to 30 in good health. The CDR3 DNA is TGTGCCAGTAGTGGAGGAGCGGGAGGAGGGCGAGAGACCCAGTACTTC. The encoded protein is CASSGGAGGGRETQYF.